The T cell receptor beta chain described here comes from a study of CD8 T cells in ankylosing spondylitis (TCRdb year 2017). Background for the entire study: The study profiled T cell receptor beta repertoires in healthy donors and ankylosing spondylitis patients to find disease-linked TCR variants. The whole study cohort included 85 to 120 healthy donors and around 24 ankylosing spondylitis patients. Peripheral blood was sampled, and synovial fluid was also collected from ankylosing spondylitis patients.

Comments on this clonotype: Its target antigen remains unknown. There are no base qualities to consult, and no much larger clone falls within one base.

Broader findings and caveats from the paper: Significant enrichment of the disease-linked clones was reported in matched synovial fluid samples from ankylosing spondylitis patients. The disease-linked clones showed a CD8+ phenotype and occurred at relatively low frequencies in peripheral blood. Some TCR beta motif variants had previously been reported in synovial fluid and blood of reactive arthritis patients, which suggested common disease-initiation mechanisms. Blood from ankylosing spondylitis patients appeared to be characterized by a TCR beta motif composed of roughly 8 highly homologous amino acid variants.

The reads were generated on an Illumina HiSeq 2500. TCR beta libraries were prepared by quantitative 5'-RACE with molecular barcodes. The original methods were these. Disease-linked TCR variants were identified with a new computational method built on a probabilistic model of VDJ rearrangement. TCRdb trimmed the raw reads at Q25, called clones with MiXCR and kept productive beta chains. Here each entry gathers all rows of one CDR3 protein and keeps the most common genes and DNA. The V and J calls come from TCRdb's annotation, not from the publication. Within this sample are 200,000 to 300,000 distinct CDR3 sequences, with 32% of them counted one time only. Of the sample, around 4.4% is held by the ten largest clones. V was cut back by 2 bases and J by 6 bases, leaving a gap of 8 bases between them. The CDR3 spans 12 residues, from the cysteine through the phenylalanine. Only the CDR3 DNA is retained, 36 bases long and in frame from the first base.

Material: blood, either unsorted or a sorted T cell fraction (not recorded which). The clonotype comes from a male donor with ankylosing spondylitis or in good health (not recorded which). In this chain, TRBV12-3 or TRBV12-4 is recombined with TRBJ2-7; possibly the D gene is TRBD2, per 5 matching bases. CDR3 sequence: CASSLWAGEQYF. The DNA sequence is TGTGCCAGCAGTTTATGGGCGGGCGAGCAGTACTTC.